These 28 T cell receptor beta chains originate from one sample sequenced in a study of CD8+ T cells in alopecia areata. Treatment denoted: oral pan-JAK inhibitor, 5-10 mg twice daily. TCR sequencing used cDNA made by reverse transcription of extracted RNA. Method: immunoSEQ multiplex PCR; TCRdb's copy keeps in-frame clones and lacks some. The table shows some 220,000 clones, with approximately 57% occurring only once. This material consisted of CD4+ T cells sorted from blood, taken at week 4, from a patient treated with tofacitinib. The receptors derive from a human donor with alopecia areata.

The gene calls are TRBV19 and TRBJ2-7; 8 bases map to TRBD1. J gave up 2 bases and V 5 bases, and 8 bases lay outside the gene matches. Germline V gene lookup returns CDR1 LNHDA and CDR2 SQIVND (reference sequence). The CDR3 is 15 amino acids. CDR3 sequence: CASSLTGTGPYEQYF. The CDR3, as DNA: TGTGCCAGTAGTCTTACCGGGACAGGTCCCTACGAGCAGTACTTC.

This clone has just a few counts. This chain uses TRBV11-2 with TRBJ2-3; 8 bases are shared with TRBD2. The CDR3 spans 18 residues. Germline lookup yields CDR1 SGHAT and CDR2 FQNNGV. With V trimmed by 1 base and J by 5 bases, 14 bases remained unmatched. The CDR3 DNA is TGTGCCAGCAGCTTAGCAACCTCCCTAGCGGGTAAAATAGATACGCAGTATTTT. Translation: CASSLATSLAGKIDTQYF.

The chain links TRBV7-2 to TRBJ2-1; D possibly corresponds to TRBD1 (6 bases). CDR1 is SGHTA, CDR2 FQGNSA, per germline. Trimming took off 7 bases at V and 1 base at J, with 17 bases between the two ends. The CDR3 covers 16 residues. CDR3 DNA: TGTGCCAGCAAACCCGCCGGGACACTTTCCTACAATGAGCAGTTCTTC. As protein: CASKPAGTLSYNEQFF.

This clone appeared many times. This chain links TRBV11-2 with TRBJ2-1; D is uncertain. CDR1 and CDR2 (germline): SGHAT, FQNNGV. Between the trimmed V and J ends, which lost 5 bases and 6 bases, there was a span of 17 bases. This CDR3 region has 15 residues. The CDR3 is CASSQPSDPGNEQFF. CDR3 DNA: TGTGCCAGCAGCCAACCCTCGGACCCGGGCAATGAGCAGTTCTTC.

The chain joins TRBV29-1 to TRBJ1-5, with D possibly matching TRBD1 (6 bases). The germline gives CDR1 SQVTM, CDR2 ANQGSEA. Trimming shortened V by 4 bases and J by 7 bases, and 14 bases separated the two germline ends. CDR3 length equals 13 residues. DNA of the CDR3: TGCAGCGTTGGAGGACAGAAAGGGCAGCCCCAGCATTTT. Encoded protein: CSVGGQKGQPQHF.

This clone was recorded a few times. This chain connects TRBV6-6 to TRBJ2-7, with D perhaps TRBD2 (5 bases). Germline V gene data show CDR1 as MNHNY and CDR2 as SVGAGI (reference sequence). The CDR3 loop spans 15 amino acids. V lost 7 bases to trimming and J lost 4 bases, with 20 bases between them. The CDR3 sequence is CASKVTGILAYEQYF. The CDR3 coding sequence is TGTGCCAGCAAAGTTACGGGGATATTGGCGTACGAGCAGTACTTC.

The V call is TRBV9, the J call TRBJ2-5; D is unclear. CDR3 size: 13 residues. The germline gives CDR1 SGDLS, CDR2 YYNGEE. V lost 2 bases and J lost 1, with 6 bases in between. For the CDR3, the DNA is TGTGCCAGCAGCGTCCATACCCAAGAGACCCAGTACTTC. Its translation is CASSVHTQETQYF. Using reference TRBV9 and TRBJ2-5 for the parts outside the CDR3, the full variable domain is DSGVTQTPKHLITATGQRVTLRCSPRSGDLSVYWYQQSLDQGLQFLIQYYNGEERAKGNILERFSAQQFPDLHSELNLSSLELGDSALYFCASSVHTQETQYFGPGTRLLVL.

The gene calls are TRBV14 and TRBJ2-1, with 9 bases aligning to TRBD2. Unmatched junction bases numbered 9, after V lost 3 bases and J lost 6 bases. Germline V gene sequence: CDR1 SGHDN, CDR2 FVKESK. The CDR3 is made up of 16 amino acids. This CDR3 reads CASSQGTSNVLNEQFF. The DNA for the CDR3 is TGTGCCAGCAGCCAGGGGACTAGCAATGTCCTCAATGAGCAGTTCTTC.

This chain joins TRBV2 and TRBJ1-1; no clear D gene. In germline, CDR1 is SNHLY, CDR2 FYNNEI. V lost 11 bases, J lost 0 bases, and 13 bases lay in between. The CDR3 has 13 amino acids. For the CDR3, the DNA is TGTGCCGCGATGGCAGGACTGAACACTGAAGCTTTCTTT. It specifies CAAMAGLNTEAFF. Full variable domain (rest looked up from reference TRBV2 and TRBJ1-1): EPEVTQTPSHQVTQMGQEVILRCVPISNHLYFYWYRQILGQKVEFLVSFYNNEISEKSEIFDDQFSVERPDGSNFTLKIRSTKLEDSAMYFCAAMAGLNTEAFFGQGTRLTVV.

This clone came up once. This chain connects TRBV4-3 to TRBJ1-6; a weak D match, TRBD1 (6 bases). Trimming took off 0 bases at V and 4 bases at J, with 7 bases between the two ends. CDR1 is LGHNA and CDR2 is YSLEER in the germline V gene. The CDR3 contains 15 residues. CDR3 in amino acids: CASSQEQGYNSPLHF. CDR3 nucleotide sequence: TGCGCCAGCAGCCAAGAACAGGGATATAATTCACCCCTCCACTTT.

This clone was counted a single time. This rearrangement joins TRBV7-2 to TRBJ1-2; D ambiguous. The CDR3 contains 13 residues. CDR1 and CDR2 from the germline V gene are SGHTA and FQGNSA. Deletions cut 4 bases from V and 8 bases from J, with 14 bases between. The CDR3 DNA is TGTGCCAGCAGCTCCCCAAATCCGGGGGGCTACACCTTC. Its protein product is CASSSPNPGGYTF.

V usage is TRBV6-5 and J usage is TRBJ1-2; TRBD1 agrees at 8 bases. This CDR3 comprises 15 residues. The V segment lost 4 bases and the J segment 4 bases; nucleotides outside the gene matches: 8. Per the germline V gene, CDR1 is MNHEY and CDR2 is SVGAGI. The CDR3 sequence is CASSFGQGRIYGYTF. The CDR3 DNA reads TGTGCCAGCAGTTTCGGACAGGGTAGAATCTATGGCTACACCTTC.

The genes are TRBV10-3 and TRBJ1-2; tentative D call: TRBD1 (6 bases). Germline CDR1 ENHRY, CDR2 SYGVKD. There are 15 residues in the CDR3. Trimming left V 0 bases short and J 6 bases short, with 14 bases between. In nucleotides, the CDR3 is TGTGCCATCAGTGAGTCGAGGGGGTCTTCAGATGGCTACACCTTC. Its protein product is CAISESRGSSDGYTF.

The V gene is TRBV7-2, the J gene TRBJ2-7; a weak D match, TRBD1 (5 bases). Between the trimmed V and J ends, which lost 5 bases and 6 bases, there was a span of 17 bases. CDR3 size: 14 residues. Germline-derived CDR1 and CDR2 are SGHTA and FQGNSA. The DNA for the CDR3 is TGTGCCAGCAGCCCCGGTCCAGGGTCTCTCGAGCAGTACTTC. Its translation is CASSPGPGSLEQYF.

The CDR3 bases are TGTGCCTGGGGGGGACAGGTTTTGAACACTGAAGCTTTCTTT. It translates to CAWGGQVLNTEAFF. V gene TRBV30 combines with J gene TRBJ1-1, with 8 bases identical to TRBD1. Germline V gene sequence: CDR1 GTSNPN, CDR2 SVGIG (reference sequence). Trimming cost V 5 bases and J 0 bases; bases outside gene matches: 5. CDR3 length equals 14 residues.

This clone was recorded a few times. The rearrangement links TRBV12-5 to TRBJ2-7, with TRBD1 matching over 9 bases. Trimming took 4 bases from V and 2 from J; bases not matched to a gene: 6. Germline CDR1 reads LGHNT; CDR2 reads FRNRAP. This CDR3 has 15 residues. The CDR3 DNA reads TGTGCTAGTGGTTCAGGGGACAGGGCGACCTACGAGCAGTACTTC. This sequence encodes CASGSGDRATYEQYF. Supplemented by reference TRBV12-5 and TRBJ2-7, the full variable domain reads DARVTQTPRHKVTEMGQEVTMRCQPILGHNTVFWYRQTMMQGLELLAYFRNRAPLDDSGMPKDRFSAEMPDATLATLKIQPSEPRDSAVYFCASGSGDRATYEQYFGPGTRLTVT.

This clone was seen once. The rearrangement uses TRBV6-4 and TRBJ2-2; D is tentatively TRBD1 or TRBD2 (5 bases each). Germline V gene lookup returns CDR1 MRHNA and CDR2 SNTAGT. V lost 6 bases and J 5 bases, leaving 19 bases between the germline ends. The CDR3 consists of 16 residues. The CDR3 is CASRPDGAVTTGELFF. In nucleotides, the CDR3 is TGTGCCAGCAGGCCCGACGGGGCTGTTACGACCGGGGAGCTGTTTTTT.

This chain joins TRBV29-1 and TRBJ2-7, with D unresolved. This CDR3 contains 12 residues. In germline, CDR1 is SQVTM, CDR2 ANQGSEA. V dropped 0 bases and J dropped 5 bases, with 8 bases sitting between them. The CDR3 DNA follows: TGCAGCGTTGAAGATAAAATAAACGAGCAGTACTTC. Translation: CSVEDKINEQYF.

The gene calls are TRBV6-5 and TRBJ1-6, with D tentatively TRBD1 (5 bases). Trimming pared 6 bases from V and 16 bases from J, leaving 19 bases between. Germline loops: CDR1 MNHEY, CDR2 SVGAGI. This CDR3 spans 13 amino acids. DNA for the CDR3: TGTGCCAGCAGGCTCGGCCCAGGGCAGATTCTCCACTTT. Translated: CASRLGPGQILHF.

The CDR3 reads CATSRTGLTEAFF. CDR3 DNA: TGTGCCACCAGCAGAACGGGTCTTACTGAAGCTTTCTTT. V usage is TRBV15 and J usage is TRBJ1-1, with D uncertain. The length of the CDR3 is 13 residues. The V gene's germline CDR1 is LNHNV and CDR2 YYDKDF (reference sequence). The V end lost 2 bases, the J end lost 5 bases, and 9 bases lay between the germline ends.

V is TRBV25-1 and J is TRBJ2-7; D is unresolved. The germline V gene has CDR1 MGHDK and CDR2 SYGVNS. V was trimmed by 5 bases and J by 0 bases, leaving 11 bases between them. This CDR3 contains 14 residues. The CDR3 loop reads CASSYHGVSYEQYF. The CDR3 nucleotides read TGTGCCAGCAGTTATCACGGTGTCTCCTACGAGCAGTACTTC.

The DNA of the CDR3 is TGCGCCAGCAGTCCCCAGAGGAGGAATCCGAACACTGAAGCTTTCTTT. This gives the protein CASSPQRRNPNTEAFF. This chain links TRBV23-1 with TRBJ1-1, with D uncertain. TRBV23-1 falls under the ORF class, with uncertain function. V was shortened by 4 bases and J by 1 base, with 16 bases between the two germline ends. The CDR3 loop spans 16 amino acids.

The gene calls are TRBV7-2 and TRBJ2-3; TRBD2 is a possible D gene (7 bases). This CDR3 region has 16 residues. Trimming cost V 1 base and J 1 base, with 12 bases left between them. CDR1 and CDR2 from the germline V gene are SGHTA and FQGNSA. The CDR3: CASSLGGGGGTDTQYF. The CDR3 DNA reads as TGTGCCAGCAGCTTAGGAGGGGGGGGTGGCACAGATACGCAGTATTTT.

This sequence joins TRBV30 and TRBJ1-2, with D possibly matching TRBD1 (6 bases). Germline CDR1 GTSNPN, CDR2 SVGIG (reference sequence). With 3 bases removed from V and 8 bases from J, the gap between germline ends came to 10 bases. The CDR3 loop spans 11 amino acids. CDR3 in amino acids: CAWSAGEGYTF. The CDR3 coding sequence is TGTGCCTGGAGCGCAGGGGAGGGCTACACCTTC.

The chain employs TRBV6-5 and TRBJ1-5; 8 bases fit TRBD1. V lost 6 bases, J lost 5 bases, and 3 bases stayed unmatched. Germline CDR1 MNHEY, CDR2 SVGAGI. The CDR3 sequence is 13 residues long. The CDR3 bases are TGTGCCAGCAGAGGACAGGGAGATCAGCCCCAGCATTTT. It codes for CASRGQGDQPQHF.

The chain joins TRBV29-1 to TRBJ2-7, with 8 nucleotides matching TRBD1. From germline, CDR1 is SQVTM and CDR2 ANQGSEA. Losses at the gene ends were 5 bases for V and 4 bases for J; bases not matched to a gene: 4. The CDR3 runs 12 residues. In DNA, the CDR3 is TGCAGCGTTCGCCGGGACAGGTACGAGCAGTACTTC. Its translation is CSVRRDRYEQYF.

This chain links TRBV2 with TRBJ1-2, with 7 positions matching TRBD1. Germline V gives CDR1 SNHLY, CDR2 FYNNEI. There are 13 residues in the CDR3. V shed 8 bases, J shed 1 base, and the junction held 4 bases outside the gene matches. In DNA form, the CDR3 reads TGTGCCAGCTCCGACAGGGTTAACTATGGCTACACCTTC. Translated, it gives CASSDRVNYGYTF.

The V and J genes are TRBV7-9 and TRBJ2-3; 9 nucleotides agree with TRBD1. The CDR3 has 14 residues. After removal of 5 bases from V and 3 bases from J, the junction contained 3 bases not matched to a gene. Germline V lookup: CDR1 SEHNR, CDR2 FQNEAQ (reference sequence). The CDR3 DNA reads TGTGCCAGCAGCCCTGGACAGGGGACAGATACGCAGTATTTT. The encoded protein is CASSPGQGTDTQYF.